This T cell receptor (beta chain) emerged from a study of blood T cell repertoires in COVID-19. At the level of the study: Samples came from the United States, Italy and Spain, spanning acute and convalescent COVID-19. In each case, the material was cDNA or gDNA derived from T cells, B-cell-depleted T cells, or PBMCs.

The repertoire was sequenced with immunoSEQ multiplex PCR; TCRdb's copy has only in-frame clones and lacks some. This table has 130,000 to 150,000 clones, 80% to 90% appearing once. The study recruited people aged about 18 to 89 years across more than 20 US areas. Either two negative PCRs, clearance, or symptom resolution qualified Cohort 3 donors as recovered. Per germline, CDR1 MDHEN and CDR2 SYDVKM. The length of the CDR3 is 14 residues. The V segment lost 3 bases and the J segment 8 bases; nucleotides outside the gene matches: 5. This clone was seen more than once but under ten times. Sequencing input: PBMCs or T cells enriched from blood (not recorded which). The V gene is TRBV28, the J gene TRBJ2-1; 9 bases are shared with TRBD1. This TCR came from a man aged 55-75 years who had recovered from COVID-19. CDR3 sequence (DNA): TGTGCCAGCAGTTTCCCCGGGACAGGGTATGAGCAGTTCTTC. Protein sequence: CASSFPGTGYEQFF. Based on the CDR3 plus reference TRBV28 and TRBJ2-1, the full variable domain is DVKVTQSSRYLVKRTGEKVFLECVQDMDHENMFWYRQDPGLGLRLIYFSYDVKMKEKGDIPEGYSVSREKKERFSLILESASTNQTSMYLCASSFPGTGYEQFFGPGTRLTVL.